This T cell receptor beta chain is from a study of T cell responses to AZD1222 COVID-19 vaccine. Study-wide results and caveats: There were mostly white British donors and more females than males, and clonal diversity was possibly underestimated. Spike-specific TCR depth and breadth grew after two AZD1222 doses. The span of vaccine-associated CD4 TCRs extended across spike, with dominance at 160-218 and 743-854. Reports say nearly half of spike-specific TCRs go after unmutated variant regions.

The V gene's germline CDR1 is MNHNY and CDR2 SVGAGI (reference sequence). The CDR3 is 13 residues long. With 6 bases removed from V and 2 bases from J, the gap between germline ends came to 10 bases. Sequenced by immunoSEQ multiplex PCR; TCRdb stores in-frame clones only, minus some. Counted here are 100,000 to 150,000 clones, 90% occurring once; the ten biggest clones make up about 7%. A remark on this clone: Its antigen is undetermined.

Sample: peripheral blood, taken on day 0 of AZD1222 vaccination. This clonotype was obtained from an adult in good health. V is TRBV6-6 and J is TRBJ1-2; the D is unclear. DNA for the CDR3: TGTGCCAGCAGCAGAGGATACAACTATGGCTACACCTTC. Amino acids: CASSRGYNYGYTF.